This T cell receptor (beta chain) was sequenced during a study of T cell responses to AZD1222 COVID-19 vaccine. Study information: Pooling of second doses given at about 4 or about 12 weeks was done.

The data were produced by immunoSEQ multiplex PCR, yet TCRdb's version contains in-frame clones alone and is incomplete. Altogether 150,000 to 180,000 clones are present, under 95% being singletons, with the ten largest covering about 19%. Broader study findings: In a largely white British group with more females than males, clonal diversity was possibly underestimated. Seropositivity was recorded at baseline in only 6 or 7 AZD1222 recipients.

As for this clone: As yet, its antigen is unknown.

Germline V gives CDR1 MGHDK, CDR2 SYGVNS. Trimming stripped 7 bases from V and 6 bases from J, with 24 bases between. The CDR3 is 16 residues long. This TCR came from an adult in good health. The chain is built from TRBV25-1 and TRBJ1-2, with D possibly being TRBD1 (6 bases). Material: peripheral blood, obtained on day 0 of AZD1222 vaccination. This CDR3 is CASTPTGGRALDGYTF. CDR3 DNA sequence: TGTGCCAGCACTCCCACTGGGGGCAGGGCACTTGATGGCTACACCTTC.